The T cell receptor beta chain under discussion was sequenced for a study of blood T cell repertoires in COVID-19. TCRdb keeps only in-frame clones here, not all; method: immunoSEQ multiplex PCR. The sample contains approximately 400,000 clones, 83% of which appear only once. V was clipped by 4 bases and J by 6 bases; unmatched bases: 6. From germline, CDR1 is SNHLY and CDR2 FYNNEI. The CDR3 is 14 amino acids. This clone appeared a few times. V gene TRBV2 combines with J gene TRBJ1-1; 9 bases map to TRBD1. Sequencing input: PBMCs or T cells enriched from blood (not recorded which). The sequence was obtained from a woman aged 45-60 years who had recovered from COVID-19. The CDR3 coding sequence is TGTGCCAGCAGTGTACAGGGGGCAAAGGCTGAAGCTTTCTTT. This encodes CASSVQGAKAEAFF.